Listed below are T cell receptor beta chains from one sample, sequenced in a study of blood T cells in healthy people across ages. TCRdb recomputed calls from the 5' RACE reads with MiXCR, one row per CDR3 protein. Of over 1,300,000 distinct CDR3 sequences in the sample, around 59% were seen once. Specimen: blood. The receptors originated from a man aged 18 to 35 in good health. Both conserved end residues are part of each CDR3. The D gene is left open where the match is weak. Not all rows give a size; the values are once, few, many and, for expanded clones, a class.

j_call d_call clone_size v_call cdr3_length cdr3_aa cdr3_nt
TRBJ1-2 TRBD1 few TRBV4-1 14 CASSPGPGQYGYTF TGCGCCAGCAGCCCAGGACCGGGACAGTATGGCTACACCTTC
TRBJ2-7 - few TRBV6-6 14 CASSLWSEGNEQYF TGTGCCAGCTCCCTTTGGTCCGAGGGGAACGAGCAGTACTTC
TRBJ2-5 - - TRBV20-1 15 CSARDLTEPTETQYF TGCAGTGCTAGAGACCTGACAGAACCTACAGAGACCCAGTACTTC
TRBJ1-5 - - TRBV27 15 CASSLIGDHNQPQHF TGTGCCAGCAGTTTAATAGGGGACCATAATCAGCCCCAGCATTTT
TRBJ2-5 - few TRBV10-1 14 CASSERGRKETQYF TGCGCCAGCAGTGAGAGAGGGCGTAAAGAGACCCAGTACTTC
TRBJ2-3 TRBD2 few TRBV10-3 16 CAIGGPASGGGDTQYF TGTGCCATTGGGGGTCCTGCTAGCGGGGGCGGTGATACGCAGTATTTT
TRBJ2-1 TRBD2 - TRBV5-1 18 CASSFFTSGTGIPNEQFF TGCGCCAGCAGCTTTTTTACTAGCGGGACTGGAATTCCGAATGAGCAGTTCTTC
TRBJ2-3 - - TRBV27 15 CASSTPGRSTDTQYF TGTGCCAGCAGTACCCCGGGCCGTTCCACAGATACGCAGTATTTT
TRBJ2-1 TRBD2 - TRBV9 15 CASSVRAGGDNEQFF TGTGCCAGCAGCGTCAGAGCGGGAGGGGACAATGAGCAGTTCTTC
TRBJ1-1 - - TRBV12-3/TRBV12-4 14 CASSKPGEYTEAFF TGTGCCAGCAGTAAGCCAGGAGAGTACACTGAAGCTTTCTTT
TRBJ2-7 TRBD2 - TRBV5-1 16 CASRRGLAGMSYEQYF TGCGCCAGCAGACGGGGACTAGCGGGGATGTCCTACGAGCAGTACTTC
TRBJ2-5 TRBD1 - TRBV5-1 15 CASSLGDRGSETQYF TGCGCCAGCAGCTTGGGTGACAGGGGGTCGGAGACCCAGTACTTC
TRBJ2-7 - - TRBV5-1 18 CASTLMEWTTRSSYEQYF TGCGCCAGCACCTTGATGGAATGGACGACCAGGAGCTCCTACGAGCAGTACTTC
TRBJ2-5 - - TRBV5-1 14 CASSLASGRETQYF -
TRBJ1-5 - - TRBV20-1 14 CSARIQGDNQPQHF TGCAGTGCTAGAATACAGGGCGACAATCAGCCCCAGCATTTT
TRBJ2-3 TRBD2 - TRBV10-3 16 CAISPAGGQVTDTQYF TGTGCCATCAGCCCAGCGGGAGGCCAGGTTACAGATACGCAGTATTTT
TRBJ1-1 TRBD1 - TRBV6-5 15 CASSYRGRMNTEAFF TGTGCCAGCAGTTACAGGGGGCGAATGAACACTGAAGCTTTCTTT
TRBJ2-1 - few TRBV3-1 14 CASSQDQTYNEQFF TGTGCCAGCAGCCAAGACCAAACCTACAATGAGCAGTTCTTC
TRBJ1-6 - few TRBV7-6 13 CASSITGISPLHF TGTGCCAGCAGCATTACAGGGATTTCACCCCTCCACTTT
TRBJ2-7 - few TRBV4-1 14 CASSQSPGPGEQYF TGCGCCAGCAGCCAATCGCCAGGGCCGGGGGAGCAGTACTTC
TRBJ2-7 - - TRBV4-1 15 CASSQVKVGGHEQYF TGCGCCAGCAGCCAAGTAAAGGTGGGGGGCCACGAGCAGTACTTC
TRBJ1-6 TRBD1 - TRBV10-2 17 CASSGVHGTGINSPLHF TGCGCCAGCAGTGGGGTCCACGGGACAGGGATTAATTCACCCCTCCACTTT
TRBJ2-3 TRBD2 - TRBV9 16 CASSVGGGRVPDTQYF TGTGCCAGCAGCGTAGGAGGCGGGAGGGTCCCAGATACGCAGTATTTT
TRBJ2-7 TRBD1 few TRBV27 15 CASSFSGTGLRQQYF TGTGCCAGCAGTTTTTCCGGGACAGGATTACGCCAGCAGTACTTC
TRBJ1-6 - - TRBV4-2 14 CASSEQQGVPPLHF TGTGCCAGCAGCGAACAACAGGGCGTTCCACCCCTCCACTTT
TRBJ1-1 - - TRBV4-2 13 CASSQKVNTEAFF TGTGCCAGCAGCCAAAAGGTGAACACTGAAGCTTTCTTT
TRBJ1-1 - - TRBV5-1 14 CASSLGGRRTEAFF TGCGCCAGCAGCTTAGGGGGGCGCCGGACTGAAGCTTTCTTT
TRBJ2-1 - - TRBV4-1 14 CASSQAPRIHEQFF TGCGCCAGCAGCCAAGCCCCTAGGATCCATGAGCAGTTCTTC
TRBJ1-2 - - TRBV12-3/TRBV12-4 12 CASSSGPLGYTF TGTGCCAGCAGTTCGGGACCATTAGGCTACACCTTC
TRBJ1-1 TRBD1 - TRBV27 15 CASSVDRVGDTEAFF TGTGCCAGCAGTGTCGACAGGGTGGGGGACACTGAAGCTTTCTTT
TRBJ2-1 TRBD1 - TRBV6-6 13 CASRPWTGNEQFF TGTGCCAGTCGTCCCTGGACAGGGAATGAGCAGTTCTTC
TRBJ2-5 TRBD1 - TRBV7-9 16 CASSLSFQGALETQYF TGTGCCAGCAGCTTAAGTTTTCAGGGGGCGTTGGAGACCCAGTACTTC
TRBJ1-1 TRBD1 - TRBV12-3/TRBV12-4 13 CASTYRGGTEAFF TGTGCCAGCACCTACAGGGGAGGTACTGAAGCTTTCTTT
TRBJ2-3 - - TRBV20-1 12 CSAREWPDTQYF TGCAGTGCTAGGGAGTGGCCAGATACGCAGTATTTT
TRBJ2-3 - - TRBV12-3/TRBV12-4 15 CASSLLGGSTDTQYF TGTGCCAGCAGTTTACTTGGGGGTAGCACAGATACGCAGTATTTT
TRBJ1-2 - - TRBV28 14 CASSFWGTNYGYTF TGTGCCAGCAGTTTCTGGGGAACCAACTATGGCTACACCTTC
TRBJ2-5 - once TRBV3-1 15 CASSPRDGGQEIQYF TGTGCCAGCAGCCCCCGGGACGGGGGGCAAGAGATCCAGTACTTC
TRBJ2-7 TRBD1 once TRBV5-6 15 CAGSWYQTGVDEQYF TGTGCCGGCAGCTGGTACCAGACAGGGGTGGACGAGCAGTACTTC
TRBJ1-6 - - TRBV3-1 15 CASSARGLGNSPLHF TGTGCCAGCAGCGCACGGGGTTTGGGAAATTCACCCCTCCACTTT
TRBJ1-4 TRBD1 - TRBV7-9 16 CASRSGTAATNEKLFF TGTGCCAGCAGATCCGGGACAGCTGCAACTAATGAAAAACTGTTTTTT
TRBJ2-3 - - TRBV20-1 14 CSASTGEGGDTQYF TGCAGTGCTAGCACGGGGGAGGGGGGAGATACGCAGTATTTT
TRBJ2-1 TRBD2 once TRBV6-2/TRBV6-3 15 CASGVAGGRWNEQFF TGTGCCAGCGGCGTAGCGGGGGGCAGGTGGAATGAGCAGTTCTTC
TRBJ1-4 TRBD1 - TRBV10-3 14 CAISMTGFNEKLFF TGTGCCATCAGTATGACAGGGTTTAATGAAAAACTGTTTTTT
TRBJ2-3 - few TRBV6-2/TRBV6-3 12 CASSRLLDTQYF TGTGCCAGCAGCCGACTGTTAGATACGCAGTATTTT
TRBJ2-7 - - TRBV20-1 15 CSARDRIRVVDEQYF TGCAGTGCTAGAGACCGAATTCGGGTTGTCGACGAGCAGTACTTC
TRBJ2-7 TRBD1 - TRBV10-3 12 CATTGDSYEQYF TGTGCCACGACAGGGGACTCCTACGAGCAGTACTTC
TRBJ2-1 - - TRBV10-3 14 CAISVMDRNNEQFF TGTGCCATCAGTGTAATGGACAGAAACAATGAGCAGTTCTTC
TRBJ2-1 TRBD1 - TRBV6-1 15 CASSAPRGSNNEQFF TGTGCCAGCAGTGCACCCAGGGGGTCGAATAATGAGCAGTTCTTC
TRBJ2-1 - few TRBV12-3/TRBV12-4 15 CASSLVGRGSREQFF TGTGCCAGCAGTTTAGTCGGGAGAGGGTCTAGGGAGCAGTTCTTC
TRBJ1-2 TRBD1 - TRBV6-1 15 CASSSRTGRGYGYTF TGTGCCAGCAGTTCCCGGACAGGGCGGGGGTATGGCTACACCTTC